The present TCR beta chain was sequenced within a study of CD8 T cells in ankylosing spondylitis. V was clipped by 0 bases and J by 3 bases, with 9 bases between them. In germline, CDR1 is LGHDT, CDR2 YNNKEL (reference sequence). The CDR3 has 14 residues. Points from the study as a whole: A number of the motif variants had already been described in reactive arthritis synovial fluid and blood. Matched ankylosing spondylitis synovial fluid reportedly contained a significantly enriched population of disease-linked clones. Within ankylosing spondylitis blood, a TCR beta motif made up of several highly homologous variants appeared to be characteristic.

This clonotype has more than one count but fewer than ten. Its antigen is unidentified. The authors made TCR beta libraries by quantitative 5'-RACE with molecular barcodes. TCRdb passed the 5' RACE reads through MiXCR, listing each CDR3 protein once. There are some 130,000 distinct CDR3 sequences in the sample; 17% occur only once, and 30% to 35% lies in the top ten. The receptor comes from a male donor with ankylosing spondylitis. The rearrangement links TRBV3-1 to TRBJ2-7; D remains unclear. The specimen was blood, either unsorted or a sorted T cell fraction (not recorded which). CDR3 in amino acids: CASSQDLEFYEQYF. The DNA of the CDR3 is TGTGCCAGCAGCCAAGATTTAGAATTCTACGAGCAGTACTTC.